A selection of T cell receptor beta chains follows, all from one sample in a study of T cell repertoires in cytomegalovirus infection. TCRdb re-derived calls from the reads in MiXCR, one entry per CDR3 protein. This sample has 150,000 to 200,000 distinct CDR3 sequences, with about 28% found just once. Specimen: PBMCs. These receptors all stem from a human donor in good health (CMV status not recorded). Some clones in this sample may be carry-over from other donors' samples. Each CDR3 is given with its conserved first and last residue. The D gene is left open where the match is weak. Clone size is given for some rows only: seen once, a few or many times, or a class if the clone is expanded.

.	TRBV12-3/TRBV12-4	many	TRBJ1-5	CASSLEQDQPQHF	TGTGCCAGCAGTCTCGAACAGGATCAGCCCCAGCATTTT
TRBD2	TRBV6-1	.	TRBJ2-3	CASSELVAGSTDTQYF	TGTGCCAGCAGTGAATTGGTAGCGGGGAGCACAGATACGCAGTATTTT
.	TRBV10-2	few	TRBJ1-2	CASSDSSNYGYTF	TGCGCCAGCAGTGACTCATCTAACTATGGCTACACCTTC
.	TRBV29-1	many	TRBJ1-1	CSVEGAVGTEAFF	TGCAGCGTTGAGGGGGCAGTCGGCACTGAAGCTTTCTTT
.	TRBV12-3/TRBV12-4	few	TRBJ2-3	CASRNRVGDTQYF	TGTGCCAGCCGCAACAGGGTTGGAGATACGCAGTATTTT
.	TRBV9	few	TRBJ2-1	CASSGGPQGSYNEQFF	TGTGCCAGCAGCGGGGGCCCTCAGGGGTCATACAATGAGCAGTTCTTC
.	TRBV7-2	many	TRBJ1-5	CASSVGGPGNQPQHF	TGTGCCAGCAGCGTGGGAGGGCCAGGCAATCAGCCCCAGCATTTT
TRBD2	TRBV7-2	many	TRBJ2-7	CASRNSGGAHEQYF	TGTGCCAGCAGGAATAGCGGGGGGGCCCACGAGCAGTACTTC
.	TRBV5-6	.	TRBJ1-2	CASRSTGYPGGYGYTF	TGTGCCAGCAGGTCTACGGGATATCCGGGCGGTTATGGCTACACCTTC
.	TRBV19	.	TRBJ1-3	CASHREVSGNTIYF	TGTGCCAGCCATCGGGAGGTCTCTGGAAACACCATATATTTT
.	TRBV7-2	few	TRBJ2-6	CASSRRQAGANVLTF	TGTGCCAGCAGCCGCCGACAGGCTGGGGCCAACGTCCTGACTTTC
TRBD1	TRBV6-2/TRBV6-3	.	TRBJ1-1	CASRIWQGATEAFF	TGTGCCAGCAGGATTTGGCAGGGGGCGACTGAAGCTTTCTTT
.	TRBV20-1	few	TRBJ2-1	CSARDVTSPYNEQFF	TGCAGTGCTAGAGATGTGACTAGTCCCTACAATGAGCAGTTCTTC
.	TRBV20-1	.	TRBJ2-7	CSARDISGESNEQYF	TGCAGTGCTAGAGATATTTCAGGGGAAAGCAACGAGCAGTACTTC
.	TRBV20-1	.	TRBJ2-5	CSAPRDLETQYF	TGCAGTGCTCCCCGGGACTTGGAGACCCAGTACTTC
.	TRBV6-1	few	TRBJ1-5	CASSGGMLGQPQHF	TGTGCCAGCAGTGGAGGTATGCTAGGTCAGCCCCAGCATTTT
.	TRBV20-1	.	TRBJ1-1	CSARPLQGGFEAFF	TGCAGTGCTAGGCCTCTGCAGGGCGGATTTGAAGCTTTCTTT
TRBD1	TRBV7-8	few	TRBJ1-1	CASSPRDRIENTEAFF	TGTGCCAGCTCCCCCCGGGACAGAATCGAGAACACTGAAGCTTTCTTT
.	TRBV11-2	.	TRBJ1-4	CASSDLERTNEKLFF	TGTGCCAGCAGCGACTTGGAGAGGACTAATGAAAAACTGTTTTTT
.	TRBV15	few	TRBJ2-7	CATSRGPQERPDEQYF	TGTGCCACCAGCAGGGGACCCCAGGAAAGACCCGACGAGCAGTACTTC
.	TRBV11-3	.	TRBJ2-3	CASSSRKTGTQYF	TGTGCCAGCAGCTCCCGAAAAACCGGTACGCAGTATTTT
TRBD1	TRBV5-1	few	TRBJ2-7	CASSLAQGEYEQYF	TGCGCCAGCAGCTTGGCGCAGGGGGAATACGAGCAGTACTTC
.	TRBV27	.	TRBJ1-1	CASNPGWANTEAFF	TGTGCCAGCAATCCTGGTTGGGCGAACACTGAAGCTTTCTTT
.	TRBV10-2	few	TRBJ2-7	CATRIAGNEQYF	TGCGCCACCCGGATAGCAGGGAACGAGCAGTACTTC
TRBD2	TRBV7-9	.	TRBJ2-1	CASSLYQRGGNEQFF	TGTGCCAGCAGCCTCTATCAGCGGGGGGGCAATGAGCAGTTCTTC
TRBD2	TRBV14	.	TRBJ2-1	CASSPRGLAGLQQFF	TGTGCCAGCAGCCCCCGTGGACTAGCGGGCCTCCAGCAGTTCTTC
.	TRBV20-1	.	TRBJ2-3	CSAPLESTDTQYF	TGCAGTGCTCCCTTGGAAAGCACAGATACGCAGTATTTT
TRBD1	TRBV2	.	TRBJ2-7	CASSTGTGPWEQYF	TGTGCCAGCAGCACCGGGACAGGGCCTTGGGAGCAGTACTTC
TRBD1	TRBV6-2/TRBV6-3	.	TRBJ2-5	CASSQEDRVGETQYF	TGTGCCAGCAGTCAAGAAGACAGGGTTGGAGAGACCCAGTACTTC
TRBD1	TRBV29-1	few	TRBJ2-5	CSGKTPNRGEETQYF	TGCAGCGGCAAGACACCAAACAGGGGAGAAGAGACCCAGTACTTC
.	TRBV7-2	.	TRBJ2-1	CASSPKAGTARDYNEQFF	TGTGCCAGCAGTCCCAAAGCCGGGACCGCCCGGGACTACAATGAGCAGTTCTTC
TRBD1	TRBV4-3	few	TRBJ1-1	CASSQDEERGRNTEAFF	TGCGCCAGCAGCCAAGATGAGGAGAGGGGGCGTAACACTGAAGCTTTCTTT
.	TRBV7-9	few	TRBJ1-6	CASSLIGSLDSPLHF	TGTGCCAGCAGCTTAATCGGATCTCTAGATTCACCCCTCCACTTT
.	TRBV10-3	few	TRBJ2-5	CAISLTVQETQYF	TGTGCCATCAGCTTGACAGTCCAAGAGACCCAGTACTTC
.	TRBV30	few	TRBJ2-7	CAWGHTSHEQYF	TGTGCCTGGGGACATACCTCCCACGAGCAGTACTTC
TRBD1	TRBV12-3/TRBV12-4	many	TRBJ1-1	CASSHDQGDTEAFF	TGTGCCAGCAGTCACGATCAGGGGGACACTGAAGCTTTCTTT
TRBD1	TRBV29-1	few	TRBJ1-1	CSARDSNTEAFF	TGCAGCGCCCGGGACAGTAACACTGAAGCTTTCTTT
TRBD1	TRBV11-3	many	TRBJ2-1	CASEDRGPSEQFF	TGTGCCAGCGAGGACAGGGGGCCGAGTGAGCAGTTCTTC
.	TRBV6-2/TRBV6-3	few	TRBJ2-7	CASSTSWSSYEQYF	TGTGCCAGCAGCACCTCTTGGAGCTCCTACGAGCAGTACTTC
.	TRBV20-1	.	TRBJ2-5	CSARGGARGLPSGETQYF	TGCAGTGCTAGAGGAGGGGCCCGGGGACTCCCCTCGGGGGAGACCCAGTACTTC
TRBD1	TRBV25-1	.	TRBJ2-5	CASSEPRGTGETQYF	TGTGCCAGCAGTGAACCAAGGGGGACAGGGGAGACCCAGTACTTC
TRBD2	TRBV7-2	many	TRBJ2-3	CASSLTSGTDTQYF	TGTGCCAGCAGCTTGACTAGCGGCACAGATACGCAGTATTTT
.	TRBV12-5	.	TRBJ2-7	CASGLVLPRASHEQYF	TGTGCTAGTGGTTTGGTACTCCCCAGGGCCTCCCACGAGCAGTACTTC
.	TRBV7-2	many	TRBJ2-3	CASSSTGKSSTDTQYF	TGTGCCAGCAGCTCCACCGGGAAGTCTAGCACAGATACGCAGTATTTT
.	TRBV7-8	.	TRBJ2-3	CASRWPDSTDTQYF	TGTGCCAGCCGTTGGCCAGATTCCACAGATACGCAGTATTTT
.	TRBV12-3/TRBV12-4	.	TRBJ1-1	CASSLPHLNTEAFF	TGTGCCAGCAGTTTACCTCACCTGAACACTGAAGCTTTCTTT
TRBD2	TRBV5-6	.	TRBJ2-1	CASSLGGGGARNEQFF	TGTGCCAGCAGCTTGGGGGGCGGGGGAGCCCGTAATGAGCAGTTCTTC
.	TRBV20-1	.	TRBJ2-5	CSASPTGKETQYF	TGCAGTGCTAGCCCTACAGGGAAGGAGACCCAGTACTTC
TRBD1	TRBV2	.	TRBJ2-7	CASREQGPSYEQYF	TGTGCCAGCAGGGAACAGGGGCCGTCCTACGAGCAGTACTTC
.	TRBV11-3	few	TRBJ1-1	CASSLGIYAEAFF	TGTGCCAGCAGCTTAGGCATTTACGCTGAAGCTTTCTTT
.	TRBV19	.	TRBJ1-1	CASSIGGPKNTEAFF	TGTGCCAGTAGTATAGGGGGCCCAAAAAACACTGAAGCTTTCTTT